Sequencing of this TCR beta chain was carried out in a study of T cell responses to AZD1222 COVID-19 vaccine (dated by TCRdb to the early 2020s). About the study as a whole: TCR sequencing covered over 230 trial participants: 200 to 220 given two doses of AZD1222 and 26 given two doses of MenACWY control vaccine. Trial participants were enrolled by age into subgroups of 18-55, 56-69 and 70-plus years, and roughly 150, 30 and 60 TCR-sequenced participants, respectively, were included in these subgroups. What the work shows at the level of the full study, not this receptor alone: Because no samples from the day 14 peak response were available, repertoires could be characterized only after the peak T cell response. Epitopes outside the regions mutated in the B.1.351 and B.1.1.7 variants were reportedly recognized by nearly half of the unique spike-specific TCRs. The whole spike protein was spanned by vaccine-associated CD4 TCRs, and dominant responses were seen in regions 160-218 and 743-854. In the small 56-69-year group, the increase in depth fell short of significance, most likely because of low power. After two AZD1222 doses, spike-specific TCR breadth and depth were significantly higher than at day 0 and than in MenACWY recipients. Conclusions about previously exposed vaccinees were limited because only a handful of AZD1222 recipients were SARS-CoV-2 seropositive at baseline. Participants were mostly white British, with more females than males. The authors suggested clonal diversity may have been underestimated.

The CDR3, from cysteine to phenylalanine, totals 15 residues. The retained sequence is limited to the CDR3, 45 bases, with the frame set at the first base. At the junction V is shortened by 0 bases and J by 2 bases; bases outside the gene matches: 3. CDR1 and CDR2 were assigned from the germline V gene as MNHEY and SVGAGI. Details on this clone: It lacks a known antigen. Qualities for individual bases were not recorded, and no much larger clone is one base off.

The CDR3 regions of human TCRbeta chains were analyzed by immunosequencing. Per the source publication's procedure: Repertoire TCRs were matched against a reference library of SARS-CoV-2-specific TCRs generated with the MIRA antigen-specificity platform. Breadth meant the fraction of unique TCRs that were SARS-CoV-2-associated, whereas depth meant the fraction of total T cells that were SARS-CoV-2-associated. Using the MIRA data, every spike-specific TCR was mapped to the spike region that the TCR reacted to and assigned to either a CD4 or a CD8 class. Log10-transformed breadth and depth values were compared by one-way ANOVA with Sidak's multiple comparisons tests. What TCRdb holds here is the immuneACCESS table cut down to in-frame rearrangements. Part of the clones is not present; checked against another copy, under half of the missing clones reflect an unresolved V gene, and the others are unexplained. D and trimming were read from the DNA, whereas the V and J calls and clone size are those reported in that table. In this sample the table shows 140,000 to 150,000 clones, 92% of which occur a single time. The ten biggest clones cover around 3.5% of the sample.

The sample's time point, from its label and the paper: about 28 days (+/-7) after the second vaccine dose. Because spike-specific TCR depth and breadth did not differ between the two schedules, AZD1222 recipients who got a second dose at roughly 4 weeks were pooled with those who got a second dose at roughly 12 weeks. Samples from vaccinated people were obtained from the UK trials COV001 and COV002, which included a single-blind randomized controlled phase 2/3 trial of AZD1222 (ChAdOx1 nCoV-19) in healthy adults. Trial participant PBMC samples were collected at day 0 and day 28 after the second dose for TCRbeta chain sequencing.

This receptor was identified in an adult who received the AZD1222 COVID-19 vaccine. The sequence is built from TRBV6-5 and TRBJ2-7; TRBD1 agrees with 8 junctional bases. The source material was peripheral blood, sampled 28 days after the second AZD1222 dose. DNA sequence: TGTGCCAGCAGTTACTCAAGGACAGGGCCCTACGAGCAGTACTTC. It encodes CASSYSRTGPYEQYF.